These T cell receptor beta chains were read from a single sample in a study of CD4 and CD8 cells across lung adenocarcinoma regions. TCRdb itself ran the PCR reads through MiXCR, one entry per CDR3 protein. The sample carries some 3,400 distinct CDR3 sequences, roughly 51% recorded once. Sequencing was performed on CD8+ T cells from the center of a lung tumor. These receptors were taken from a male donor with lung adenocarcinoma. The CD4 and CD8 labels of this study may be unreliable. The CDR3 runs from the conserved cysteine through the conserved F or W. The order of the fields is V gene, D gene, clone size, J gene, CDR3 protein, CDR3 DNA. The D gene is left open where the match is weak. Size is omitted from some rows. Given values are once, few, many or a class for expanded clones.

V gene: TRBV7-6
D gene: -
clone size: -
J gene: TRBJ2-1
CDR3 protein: CASSTKPNYEQFF
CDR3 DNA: TGTGCCAGCAGCACAAAACCAAACTACGAGCAGTTCTTC

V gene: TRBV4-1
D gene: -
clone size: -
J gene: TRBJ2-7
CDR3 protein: CASSQAGATYEQYF
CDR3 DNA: TGCGCCAGCAGCCAAGCGGGAGCGACCTACGAGCAGTACTTC

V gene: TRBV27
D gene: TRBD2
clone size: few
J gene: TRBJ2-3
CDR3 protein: CASSLSRSGSTDTQYF
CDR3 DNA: TGTGCCAGCAGTTTATCTCGTAGCGGGAGCACAGATACGCAGTATTTT

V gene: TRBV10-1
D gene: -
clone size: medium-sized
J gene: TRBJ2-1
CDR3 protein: CASSGATRFYNEQFF
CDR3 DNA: TGCGCCAGCTCCGGGGCTACCCGGTTCTACAATGAGCAGTTCTTC

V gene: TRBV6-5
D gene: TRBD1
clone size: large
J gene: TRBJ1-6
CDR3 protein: CASSYTGTEDSPLHF
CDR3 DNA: TGTGCCAGCAGTTACACCGGGACAGAGGATTCACCCCTCCACTTT

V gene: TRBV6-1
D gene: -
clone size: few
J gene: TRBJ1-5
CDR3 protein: CASSGSSTPQHF
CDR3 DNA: TGTGCCAGCAGTGGATCCTCGACGCCCCAGCATTTT

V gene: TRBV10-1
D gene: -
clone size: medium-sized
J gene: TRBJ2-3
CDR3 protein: CASSESTRADTQYF
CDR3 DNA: TGCGCCAGCAGTGAGTCGACTCGTGCAGATACGCAGTATTTT

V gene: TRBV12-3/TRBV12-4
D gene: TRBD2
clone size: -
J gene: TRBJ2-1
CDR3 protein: CASSGPGLGHNEQFF
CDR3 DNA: TGTGCCAGCAGTGGGCCGGGACTAGGACACAATGAGCAGTTCTTC

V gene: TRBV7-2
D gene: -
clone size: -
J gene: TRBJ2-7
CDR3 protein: CASSSPLLAPTYEQYF
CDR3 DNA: TGTGCCAGCAGCTCCCCTTTGCTAGCGCCGACCTACGAGCAGTACTTC

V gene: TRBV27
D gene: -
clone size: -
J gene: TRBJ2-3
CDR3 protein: CAGSPQDTQYF
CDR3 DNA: TGCGCGGGCAGTCCCCAGGATACCCAGTATTTT

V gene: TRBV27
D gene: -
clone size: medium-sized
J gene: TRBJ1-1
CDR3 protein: CASSAGRWATEAFF
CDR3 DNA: TGTGCCAGCAGTGCAGGGAGGTGGGCCACTGAAGCTTTCTTT

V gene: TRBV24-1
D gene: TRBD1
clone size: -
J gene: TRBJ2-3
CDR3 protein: CATSADRATDTQYF
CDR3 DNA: TGTGCCACCAGTGCTGACAGGGCAACAGATACGCAGTATTTT

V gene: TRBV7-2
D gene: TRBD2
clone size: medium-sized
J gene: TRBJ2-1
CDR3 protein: CASSLDPSGYEQFF
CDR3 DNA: TGTGCCAGCAGCTTAGATCCTAGCGGCTACGAGCAGTTCTTC

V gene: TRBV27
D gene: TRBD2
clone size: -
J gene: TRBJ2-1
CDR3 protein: CASSSRAGVGPYNEQFF
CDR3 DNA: TGTGCCAGCAGTTCCAGAGCGGGAGTTGGGCCTTACAATGAGCAGTTCTTC

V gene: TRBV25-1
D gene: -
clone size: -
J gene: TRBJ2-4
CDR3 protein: CASSKGEGYNEQYF
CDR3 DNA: TGTGCCAGCAGTAAGGGGGAGGGCTACAATGAGCAGTACTTC

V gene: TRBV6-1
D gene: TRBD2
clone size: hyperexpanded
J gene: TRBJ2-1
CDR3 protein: CASRMGLAGARYNEQFF
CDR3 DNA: TGTGCCAGCAGAATGGGACTAGCGGGAGCTCGGTACAATGAGCAGTTCTTC

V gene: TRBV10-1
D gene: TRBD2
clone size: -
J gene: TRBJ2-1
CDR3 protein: CASSELREGLIEQFF
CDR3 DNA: TGCGCCAGCAGTGAGTTACGGGAGGGCCTAATTGAGCAGTTCTTC

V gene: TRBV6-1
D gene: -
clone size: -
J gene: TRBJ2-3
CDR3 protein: CASSEARSGEQYF
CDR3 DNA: TGTGCCAGCAGTGAAGCACGATCCGGGGAGCAGTATTTT

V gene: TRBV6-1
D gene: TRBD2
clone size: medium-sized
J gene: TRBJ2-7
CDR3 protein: CASRPWTSGSDEQYF
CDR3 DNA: TGTGCCAGCAGACCCTGGACTAGCGGGAGCGATGAGCAGTACTTC